This T cell receptor beta chain was found in a study of blood T cell repertoires in COVID-19. V lost 6 bases, J lost 0 bases, and 1 base stayed unmatched. The CDR3 contains 15 residues. Germline CDR1 and CDR2: MNHEY and SVGAGI. Profiled with immunoSEQ multiplex PCR; TCRdb holds only in-frame clones, not every one. Here the sample spans under 200,000 clones, 70% to 90% being singletons. The specimen was peripheral blood. The chain recombines TRBV6-5 with TRBJ1-4, with 10 positions matching TRBD1. The source of this sequence is a woman older than 75 in a cohort sampled during active or convalescent COVID-19. The CDR3 DNA sequence: TGTGCCAGCAGGGGACAGGGGACAACTAATGAAAAACTGTTTTTT. Translated: CASRGQGTTNEKLFF.